This TCR beta chain came from a study of T-cell memory formation after mild COVID-19. Study background: TCR clusters were largely donor specific. Broader study findings: The main location of contracting CD4+ clones was CM and EM, and that of contracting CD8+ clones was EMRA. The study found balanced CD4/CD8 in clones contracting day 15 to 85 and a CD4+ lean in later expanders.

In this sample, this clonotype turned up a few times. The antigen remains undetermined. Constant-segment primers served in 5'RACE that generated TCR alpha and TCR beta cDNA libraries bearing sample barcodes and UMIs. A single record per CDR3 protein comes from TCRdb applying MiXCR to the 5' RACE reads. The table has some 440,000 distinct CDR3 sequences, about 23% seen once; the top ten hold roughly an eighth. V lost 6 bases and J lost 3; bases outside the gene matches: 10. The CDR3 has 15 amino acids. Per the germline V gene, CDR1 is SGHVS and CDR2 is FNYEAQ. This receptor was taken from an adult woman who had mild COVID-19 (a few samples of this study predate the infection). Cell type and time point are not known. Sequenced material: PBMCs or a T cell subset sorted from them (not recorded which). This chain connects TRBV7-6 to TRBJ2-7; the match to TRBD2 covers 8 bases. The CDR3, as DNA: TGTGCCAGCAGTCCTACGGGCGGGAGGATCTACGAGCAGTACTTC. Residues: CASSPTGGRIYEQYF.